The source of this T cell receptor beta chain is a study of T cell repertoires in cytomegalovirus infection. Study summary: Well-studied HLA-B-restricted CMV epitopes were used in the study alongside recently identified HLA-C-restricted ones. Public TCR beta signatures marked donors with CMV infection and the matching HLA.

This CDR3 has 16 residues. The germline CDR1 and CDR2 sequences are MNHEY and SMNVEV (reference sequence). Between the trimmed V and J ends, which lost 6 bases and 0 bases, there was a span of 15 bases. As for this clonotype: The antigen remains undetermined.

Study-wide results and caveats: Cumulative frequency (of public TCR beta family members) identified carriers of CMV plus the relevant HLA. HLA-C-restricted, CMV-specific TCR beta clonotypes were dominant ex vivo.

One entry per CDR3 protein, called by TCRdb with MiXCR from the reads. In the table there are hundreds of thousands of distinct CDR3 sequences, approximately 32% of which are singletons. This clonotype was sampled from a human donor in good health (CMV status not recorded). Some clones in this sample may be carry-over from other donors' samples. The chain links TRBV27 to TRBJ1-3; perhaps TRBD1 as D (6 bases). Material: cultured CD8+ T cells from PBMCs, obtained from culture after CMV antigen stimulation. The CDR3 sequence is CASRPLGGSSGNTIYF. The CDR3 DNA is TGTGCCAGCAGACCCCTAGGGGGGAGCTCTGGAAACACCATATATTTT.